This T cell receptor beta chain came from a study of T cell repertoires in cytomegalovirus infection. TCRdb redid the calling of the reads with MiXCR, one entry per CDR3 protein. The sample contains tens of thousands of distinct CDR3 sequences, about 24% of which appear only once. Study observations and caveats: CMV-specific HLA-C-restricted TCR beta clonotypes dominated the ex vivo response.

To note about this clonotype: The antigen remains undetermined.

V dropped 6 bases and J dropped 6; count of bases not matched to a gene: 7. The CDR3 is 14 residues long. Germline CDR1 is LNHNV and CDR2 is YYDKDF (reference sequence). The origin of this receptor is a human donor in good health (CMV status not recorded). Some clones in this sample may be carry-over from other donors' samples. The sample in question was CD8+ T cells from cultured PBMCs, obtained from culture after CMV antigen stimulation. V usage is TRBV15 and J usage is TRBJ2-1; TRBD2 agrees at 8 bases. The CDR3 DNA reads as TGTGCCACCAGAGACGGGGGGGGGGCCAATGAGCAGTTCTTC. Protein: CATRDGGGANEQFF. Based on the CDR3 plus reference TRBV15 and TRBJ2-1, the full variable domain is DAMVIQNPRYQVTQFGKPVTLSCSQTLNHNVMYWYQQKSSQAPKLLFHYYDKDFNNEADTPDNFQSRRPNTSFCFLDIRSPGLGDTAMYLCATRDGGGANEQFFGPGTRLTVL.